This T cell receptor (beta chain) came from a study of blood T cells in healthy people across ages. A second PCR, run for about 6 to 12 cycles, used a sample-barcoded 5' primer plus a J-beta primer mix. Using its own MiXCR run on the 5' RACE reads, TCRdb lists one record per CDR3 protein. The table includes some 900,000 distinct CDR3 sequences, around 48% detected once. Whole-study findings and limits: Older age went with lower TCR beta diversity per million T cells, in a roughly linear way. Naive T cell percentage and TCR beta diversity correlated strongly.

As for this clonotype: No antigen is known for it.

Per germline, CDR1 LNHDA and CDR2 SQIVND (reference sequence). This CDR3 contains 16 residues. V lost 1 base to trimming and J lost 1 base; unmatched junction nucleotides: 0. The source material was blood. V gene TRBV19 combines with J gene TRBJ2-4; TRBD2 aligns across 11 bases. The source is a man in his thirties or forties in good health. CDR3 sequence: CASSIASGGAKNIQYF. CDR3 nucleotides: TGTGCCAGTAGTATAGCTAGCGGGGGGGCCAAAAACATTCAGTACTTC.